This TCR beta chain derives from a study of blood T cell repertoires in COVID-19. Study details: Sources were T cells, B-cell-depleted T cells, or PBMCs; the material itself was cDNA or gDNA.

Authors' analysis steps: Reference gene primer amplification gave nucleated cell count estimates. Clones were sequenced by immunoSEQ multiplex PCR, and TCRdb holds only the in-frame ones, with some missing. V and J calls and clone size are as listed in that table; D and trimming were resolved from the DNA. This sample has about 270,000 clones; approximately 88% occur once, and the top ten carry 1%. This clone was found a few times. Everyone who took part was roughly 18 to 90 years old, and they came from some 23 US areas. Participants had their cohort set by participant-reported clinical history. CDR3 length: 14 residues. Trimming took 5 bases from V and 6 from J; bases not matched to a gene: 5. Germline-derived CDR1 and CDR2 are MRHNA and SNTAGT.

Material: PBMCs or T cells enriched from blood (not recorded which). The chain joins TRBV6-4 to TRBJ2-1; TRBD2 agrees at 9 bases. The sequence derives from a woman in her twenties or thirties who had recovered from COVID-19. The CDR3 sequence: CASSHGLASNEQFF. CDR3 bases: TGTGCCAGCAGTCATGGACTAGCGAGCAATGAGCAGTTCTTC.